The entry below gives a single TCR beta chain sequence along with its context. The sample originates from a study of CD8 T cells in Susac syndrome. An input of 0.5 to 1 ug of RNA was subjected to reverse transcription using random hexamers. MiXCR was run by TCRdb on the immunoSEQ multiplex PCR reads, yielding one entry per CDR3 protein. The table has around 160,000 distinct CDR3 sequences, about 94% seen once. Germline-derived CDR1 and CDR2 are SGHAT and FQNNGV. The CDR3 has 13 amino acids. V was trimmed by 5 bases and J by 2 bases, leaving 10 bases between them. The receptor was derived from a human donor in good health. This chain joins TRBV11-2 and TRBJ2-7, with no clear D. Material: CD4+ T cells from PBMCs. The CDR3 DNA follows: TGTGCCAGCAGCGCGTCTCAAGCCTACGAGCAGTACTTC. It yields the protein CASSASQAYEQYF. Full variable domain (missing parts from reference TRBV11-2 and TRBJ2-7): EAGVAQSPRYKIIEKRQSVAFWCNPISGHATLYWYQQILGQGPKLLIQFQNNGVVDDSQLPKDRFSAERLKGVDSTLKIQPAKLEDSAVYLCASSASQAYEQYFGPGTRLTVT.